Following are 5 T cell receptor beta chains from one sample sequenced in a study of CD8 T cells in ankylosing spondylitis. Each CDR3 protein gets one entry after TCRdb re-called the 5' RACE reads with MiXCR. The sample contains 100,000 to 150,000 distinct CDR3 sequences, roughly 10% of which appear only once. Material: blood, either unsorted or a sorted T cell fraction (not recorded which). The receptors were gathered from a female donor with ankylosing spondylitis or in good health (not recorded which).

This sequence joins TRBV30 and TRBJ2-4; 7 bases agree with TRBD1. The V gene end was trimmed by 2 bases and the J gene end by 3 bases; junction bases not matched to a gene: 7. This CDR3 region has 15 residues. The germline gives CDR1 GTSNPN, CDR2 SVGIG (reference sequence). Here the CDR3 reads CAWSKQGLVKNIQYF. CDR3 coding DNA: TGTGCCTGGAGTAAACAGGGGCTCGTCAAAAACATTCAGTACTTC.

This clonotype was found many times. This CDR3 reads CASSRSKLGSYNEQFF. CDR3 DNA sequence: TGTGCCAGCAGTCGATCAAAACTAGGCTCCTACAATGAGCAGTTCTTC. The rearrangement joins TRBV6-1 to TRBJ2-1, with D possibly being TRBD2 (5 bases). Germline CDR1 MNHNS, CDR2 SASEGT. V was shortened by 5 bases and J by 0 bases, with 14 bases between the two germline ends. This CDR3 is 16 amino acids long.

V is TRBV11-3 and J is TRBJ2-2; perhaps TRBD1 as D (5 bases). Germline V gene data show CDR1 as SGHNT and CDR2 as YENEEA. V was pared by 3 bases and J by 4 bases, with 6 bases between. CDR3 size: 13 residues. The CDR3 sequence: CASSFRGTGELFF. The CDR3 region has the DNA TGTGCCAGCAGCTTTAGGGGCACCGGGGAGCTGTTTTTT.

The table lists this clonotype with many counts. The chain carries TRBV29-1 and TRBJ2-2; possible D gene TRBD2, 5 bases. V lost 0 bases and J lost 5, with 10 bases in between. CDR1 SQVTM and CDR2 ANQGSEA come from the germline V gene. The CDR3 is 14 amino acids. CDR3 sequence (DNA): TGCAGCGTTGAAGATCTTCGGGGAACCGGGGAGCTGTTTTTT. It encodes CSVEDLRGTGELFF.

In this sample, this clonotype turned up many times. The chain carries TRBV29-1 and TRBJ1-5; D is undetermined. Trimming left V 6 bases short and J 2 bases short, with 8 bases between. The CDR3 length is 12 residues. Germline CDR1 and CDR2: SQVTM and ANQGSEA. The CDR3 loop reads CSVQVGNQPQHF. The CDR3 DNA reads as TGCAGCGTGCAGGTGGGCAATCAGCCCCAGCATTTT.